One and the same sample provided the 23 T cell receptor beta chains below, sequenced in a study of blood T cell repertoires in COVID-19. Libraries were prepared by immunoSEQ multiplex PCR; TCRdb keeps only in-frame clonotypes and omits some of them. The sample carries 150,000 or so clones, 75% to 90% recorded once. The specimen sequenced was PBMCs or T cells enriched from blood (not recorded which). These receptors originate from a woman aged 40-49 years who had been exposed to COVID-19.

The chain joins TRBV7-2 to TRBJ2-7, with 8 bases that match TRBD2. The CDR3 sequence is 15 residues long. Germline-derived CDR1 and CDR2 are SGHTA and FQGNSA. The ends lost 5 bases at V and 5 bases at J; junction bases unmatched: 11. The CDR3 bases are TGTGCCAGCAGCCCACCGGGGCGGACTAGCAACGAGCAGTACTTC. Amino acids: CASSPPGRTSNEQYF.

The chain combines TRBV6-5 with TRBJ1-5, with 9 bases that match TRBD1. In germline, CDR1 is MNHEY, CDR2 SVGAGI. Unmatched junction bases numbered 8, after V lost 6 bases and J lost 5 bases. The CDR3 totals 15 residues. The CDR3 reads CASRSQGAKDQPQHF. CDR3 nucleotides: TGTGCCAGCAGGTCACAGGGGGCAAAAGATCAGCCCCAGCATTTT.

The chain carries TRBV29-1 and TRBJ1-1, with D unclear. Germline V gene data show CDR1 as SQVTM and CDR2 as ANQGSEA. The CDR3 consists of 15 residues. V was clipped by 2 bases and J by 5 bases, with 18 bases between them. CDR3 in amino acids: CSVELIFARDTEAFF. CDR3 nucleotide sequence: TGCAGCGTTGAATTGATTTTTGCCCGAGATACTGAAGCTTTCTTT.

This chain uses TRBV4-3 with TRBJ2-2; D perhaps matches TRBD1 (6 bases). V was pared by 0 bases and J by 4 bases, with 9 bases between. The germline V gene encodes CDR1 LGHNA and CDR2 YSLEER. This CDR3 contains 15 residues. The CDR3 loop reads CASSQEGTSTGELFF. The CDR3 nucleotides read TGCGCCAGCAGCCAAGAGGGGACATCCACCGGGGAGCTGTTTTTT.

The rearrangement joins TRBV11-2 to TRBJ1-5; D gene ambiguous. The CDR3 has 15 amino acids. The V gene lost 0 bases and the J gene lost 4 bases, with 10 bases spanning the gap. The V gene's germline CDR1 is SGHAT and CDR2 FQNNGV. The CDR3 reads CASSLDLEANQPQHF. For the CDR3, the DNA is TGTGCCAGCAGCTTAGATCTTGAGGCGAATCAGCCCCAGCATTTT.

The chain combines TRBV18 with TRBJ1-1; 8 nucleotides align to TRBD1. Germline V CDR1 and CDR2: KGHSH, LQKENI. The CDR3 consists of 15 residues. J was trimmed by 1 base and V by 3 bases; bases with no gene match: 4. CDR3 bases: TGTGCCAGCTCACCTGGACAGGGAGCGAACACTGAAGCTTTCTTT. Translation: CASSPGQGANTEAFF.

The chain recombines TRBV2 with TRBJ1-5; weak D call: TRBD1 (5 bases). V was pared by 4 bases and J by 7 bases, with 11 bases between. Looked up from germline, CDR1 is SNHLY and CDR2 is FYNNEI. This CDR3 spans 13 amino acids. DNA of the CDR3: TGTGCCAGCAGTGCTGGGGGGAGGCAGCCCCAGCATTTT. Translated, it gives CASSAGGRQPQHF.

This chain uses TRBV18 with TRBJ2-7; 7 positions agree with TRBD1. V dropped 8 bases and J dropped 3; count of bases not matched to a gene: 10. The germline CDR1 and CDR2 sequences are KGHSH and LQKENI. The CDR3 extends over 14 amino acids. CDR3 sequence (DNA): TGTGCCAGCCAGCAGGACAGGTCATACTACGAGCAGTACTTC. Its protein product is CASQQDRSYYEQYF.

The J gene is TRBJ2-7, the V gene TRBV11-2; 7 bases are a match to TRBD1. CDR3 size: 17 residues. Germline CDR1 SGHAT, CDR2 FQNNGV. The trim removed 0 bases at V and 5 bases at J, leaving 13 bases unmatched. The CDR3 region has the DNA TGTGCCAGCAGCTTAGAACAGGGGTACCCGAGCTGGAACGAGCAGTACTTC. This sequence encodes CASSLEQGYPSWNEQYF.

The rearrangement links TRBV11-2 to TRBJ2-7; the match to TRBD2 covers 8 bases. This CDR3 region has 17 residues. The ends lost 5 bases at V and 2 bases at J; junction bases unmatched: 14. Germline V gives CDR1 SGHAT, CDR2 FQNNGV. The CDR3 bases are TGTGCCAGCAGCATCCGCACCGGGGGGGGACAACCCTACGAGCAGTACTTC. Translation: CASSIRTGGGQPYEQYF.

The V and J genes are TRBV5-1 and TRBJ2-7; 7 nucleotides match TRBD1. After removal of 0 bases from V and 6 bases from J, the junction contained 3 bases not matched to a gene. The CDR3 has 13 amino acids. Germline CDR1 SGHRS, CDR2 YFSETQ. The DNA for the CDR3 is TGCGCCAGCAGCTTGGGGACAGGCTCCGAGCAGTACTTC. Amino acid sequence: CASSLGTGSEQYF.

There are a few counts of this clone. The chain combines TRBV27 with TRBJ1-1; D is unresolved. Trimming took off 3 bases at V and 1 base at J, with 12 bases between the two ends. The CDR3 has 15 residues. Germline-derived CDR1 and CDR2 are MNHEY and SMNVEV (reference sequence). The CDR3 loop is CASSFQAHPNTEAFF. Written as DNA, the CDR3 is TGTGCCAGCAGTTTCCAGGCCCACCCGAACACTGAAGCTTTCTTT.

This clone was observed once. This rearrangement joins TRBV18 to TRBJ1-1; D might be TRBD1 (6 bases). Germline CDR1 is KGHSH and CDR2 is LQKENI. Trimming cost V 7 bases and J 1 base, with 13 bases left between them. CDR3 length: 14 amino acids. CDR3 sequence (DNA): TGTGCCAGCTACCCAGGGGATGAGAACACTGAAGCTTTCTTT. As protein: CASYPGDENTEAFF.

The CDR3 DNA reads TGTGCCAGCAGCCAAGGGTTCCGCGCGCGCAATCAGCCCCAGCATTTT. Translation: CASSQGFRARNQPQHF. The chain uses TRBV3-1 (or the pseudogene TRBV3-2) and TRBJ1-5, with D uncertain. The CDR3 has 16 residues. Per the germline V gene, CDR1 is LGHDT and CDR2 is YNNKEL (reference sequence). V was clipped by 1 base and J by 2 bases, with 12 bases between them.

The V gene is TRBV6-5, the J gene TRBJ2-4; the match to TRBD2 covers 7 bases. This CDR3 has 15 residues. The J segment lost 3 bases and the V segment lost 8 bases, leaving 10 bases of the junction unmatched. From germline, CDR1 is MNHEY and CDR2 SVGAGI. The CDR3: CASSAWGGVKNIQYF. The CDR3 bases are TGTGCCAGCTCCGCCTGGGGGGGTGTCAAAAACATTCAGTACTTC.

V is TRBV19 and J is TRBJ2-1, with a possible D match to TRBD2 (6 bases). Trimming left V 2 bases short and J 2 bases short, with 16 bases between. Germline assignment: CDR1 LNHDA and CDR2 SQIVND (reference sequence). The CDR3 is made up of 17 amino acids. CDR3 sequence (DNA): TGTGCCAGTAGTATACGACTAATTGGCGGGACCTACAATGAGCAGTTCTTC. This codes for CASSIRLIGGTYNEQFF. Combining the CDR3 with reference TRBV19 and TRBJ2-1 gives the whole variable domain DGGITQSPKYLFRKEGQNVTLSCEQNLNHDAMYWYRQDPGQGLRLIYYSQIVNDFQKGDIAEGYSVSREKKESFPLTVTSAQKNPTAFYLCASSIRLIGGTYNEQFFGPGTRLTVL.

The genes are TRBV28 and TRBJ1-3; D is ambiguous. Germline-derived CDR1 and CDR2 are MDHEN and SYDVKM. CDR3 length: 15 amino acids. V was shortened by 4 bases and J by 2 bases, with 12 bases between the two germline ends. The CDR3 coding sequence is TGTGCCAGCAGTTCTCCGGGAACAGCTGGAAACACCATATATTTT. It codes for CASSSPGTAGNTIYF. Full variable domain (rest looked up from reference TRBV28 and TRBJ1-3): DVKVTQSSRYLVKRTGEKVFLECVQDMDHENMFWYRQDPGLGLRLIYFSYDVKMKEKGDIPEGYSVSREKKERFSLILESASTNQTSMYLCASSSPGTAGNTIYFGEGSWLTVV.

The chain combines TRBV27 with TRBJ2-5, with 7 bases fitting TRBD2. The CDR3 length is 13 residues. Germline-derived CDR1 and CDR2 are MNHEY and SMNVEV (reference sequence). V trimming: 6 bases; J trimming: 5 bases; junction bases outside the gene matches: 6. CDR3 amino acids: CASSWQGGETQYF. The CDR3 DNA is TGTGCCAGCAGCTGGCAGGGAGGGGAGACCCAGTACTTC.

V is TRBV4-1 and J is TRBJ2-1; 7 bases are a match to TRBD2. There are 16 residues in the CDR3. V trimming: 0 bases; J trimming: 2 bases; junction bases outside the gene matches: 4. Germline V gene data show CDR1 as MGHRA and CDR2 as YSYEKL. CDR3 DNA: TGCGCCAGCAGCCAAGAAGACGGGGGGACCTACAATGAGCAGTTCTTC. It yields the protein CASSQEDGGTYNEQFF.

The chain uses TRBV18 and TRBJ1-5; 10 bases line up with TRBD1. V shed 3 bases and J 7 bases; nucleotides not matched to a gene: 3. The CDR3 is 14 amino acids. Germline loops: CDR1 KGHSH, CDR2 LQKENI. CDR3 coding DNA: TGTGCCAGCTCACCGACAGGGGGCGGCCAGCCCCAGCATTTT. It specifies CASSPTGGGQPQHF. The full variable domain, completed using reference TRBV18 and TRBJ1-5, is NAGVMQNPRHLVRRRGQEARLRCSPMKGHSHVYWYRQLPEEGLKFMVYLQKENIIDESGMPKERFSAEFPKEGPSILRIQQVVRGDSAAYFCASSPTGGGQPQHFGDGTRLSIL.

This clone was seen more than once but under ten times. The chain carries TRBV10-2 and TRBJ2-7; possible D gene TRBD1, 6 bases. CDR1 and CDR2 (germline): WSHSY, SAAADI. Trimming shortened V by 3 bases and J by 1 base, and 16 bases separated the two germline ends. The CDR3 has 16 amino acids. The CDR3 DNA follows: TGCGCCAGCAGTGAATTCCCACAGGGCCTTTCCTACGAGCAGTACTTC. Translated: CASSEFPQGLSYEQYF.

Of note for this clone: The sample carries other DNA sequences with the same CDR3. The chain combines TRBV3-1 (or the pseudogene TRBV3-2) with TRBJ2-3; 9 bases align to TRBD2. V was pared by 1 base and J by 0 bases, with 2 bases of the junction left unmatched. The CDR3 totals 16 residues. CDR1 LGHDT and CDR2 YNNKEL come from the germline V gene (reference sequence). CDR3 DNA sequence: TGTGCCAGCAGCCAAGGGCTAGCGGGGAGCACAGATACGCAGTATTTT. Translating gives CASSQGLAGSTDTQYF.

The CDR3 is CASSPGQLQETQYF. DNA of the CDR3: TGTGCCAGCTCACCGGGACAGTTGCAAGAGACCCAGTACTTC. This chain joins TRBV18 and TRBJ2-5; TRBD1 agrees at 7 bases. Germline CDR1 and CDR2: KGHSH and LQKENI. The V gene end was trimmed by 3 bases and the J gene end by 2 bases; junction bases not matched to a gene: 3. The CDR3 covers 14 residues.